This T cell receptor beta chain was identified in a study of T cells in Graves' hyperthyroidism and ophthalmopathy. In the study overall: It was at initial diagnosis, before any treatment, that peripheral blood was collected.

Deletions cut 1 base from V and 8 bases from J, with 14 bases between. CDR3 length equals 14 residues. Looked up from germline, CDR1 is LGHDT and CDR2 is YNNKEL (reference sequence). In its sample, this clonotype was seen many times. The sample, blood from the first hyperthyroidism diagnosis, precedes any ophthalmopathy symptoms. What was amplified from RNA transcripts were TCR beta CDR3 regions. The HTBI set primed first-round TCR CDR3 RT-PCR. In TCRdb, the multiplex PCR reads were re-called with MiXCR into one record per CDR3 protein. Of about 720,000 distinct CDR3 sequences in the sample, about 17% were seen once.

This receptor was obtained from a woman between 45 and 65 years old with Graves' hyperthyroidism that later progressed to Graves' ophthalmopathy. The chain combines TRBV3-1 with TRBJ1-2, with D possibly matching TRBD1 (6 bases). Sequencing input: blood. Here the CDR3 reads CASSQGRGALGYTF. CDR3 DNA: TGTGCCAGCAGCCAAGGAAGGGGGGCCCTCGGCTACACCTTC.